The 4 T cell receptor beta chains presented below share a single source sample, sequenced in a study of T-cell reconstitution after alpha-beta-depleted transplantation in children. Preparation of the TCRbeta library involved a method that used unique molecular identifiers. TCRdb re-called the PCR reads through MiXCR, storing one row per CDR3 protein. Seen here are fewer than 750,000 distinct CDR3 sequences, under 30% observed once, and the top ten hold approximately 14%. The sample in question was PBMCs, mostly from graft donor cells, obtained 360 days after TCRalphabeta/CD19-depleted stem cell transplant. These receptors all come from a boy in the first two years of life who had a stem cell transplant for acute myeloid leukemia, so the T cells may come from the graft donor.

This clonotype has only one observation. The V call is TRBV5-1, the J call TRBJ2-1; either TRBD1 or TRBD2 may fit D (5 bases each). Germline V lookup: CDR1 SGHRS, CDR2 YFSETQ. The CDR3 runs 15 residues. Trimming took off 0 bases at V and 5 bases at J, with 12 bases between the two ends. The CDR3 loop reads CASSLATGPNNEQFF. The CDR3, as DNA: TGCGCCAGCAGCTTGGCGACGGGACCAAACAATGAGCAGTTCTTC.

In this sample, this clonotype turned up a few times. The genes are TRBV20-1 and TRBJ2-5; D unclear. The CDR3 length is 14 residues. V was trimmed by 6 bases and J by 1 base, leaving 15 bases between them. Looked up from germline, CDR1 is DFQATT and CDR2 is SNEGSKA (reference sequence). In DNA form, the CDR3 reads TGCAGTGCCCCAAACCACCCACGCCAAGAGACCCAGTACTTC. The encoded protein is CSAPNHPRQETQYF.

The chain combines TRBV11-2 with TRBJ1-3; D is unresolved. Trimming removed 2 bases from V and 0 bases from J, with 8 bases in between. CDR1 SGHAT and CDR2 FQNNGV come from the germline V gene. The CDR3 is 15 residues long. The DNA for the CDR3 is TGTGCCAGCAGCTTAATAGCCTTCTCTGGAAACACCATATATTTT. Amino acid sequence: CASSLIAFSGNTIYF.

The chain employs TRBV7-2 and TRBJ2-7, with 8 bases aligning to TRBD2. V gave up 5 bases and J gave up 4 bases; unmatched junction bases: 10. In germline, CDR1 is SGHTA, CDR2 FQGNSA. CDR3 length: 15 residues. The CDR3 loop is CASSPRTGGPYEQYF. CDR3 DNA sequence: TGTGCCAGCAGCCCGAGAACGGGGGGGCCATACGAGCAGTACTTC.